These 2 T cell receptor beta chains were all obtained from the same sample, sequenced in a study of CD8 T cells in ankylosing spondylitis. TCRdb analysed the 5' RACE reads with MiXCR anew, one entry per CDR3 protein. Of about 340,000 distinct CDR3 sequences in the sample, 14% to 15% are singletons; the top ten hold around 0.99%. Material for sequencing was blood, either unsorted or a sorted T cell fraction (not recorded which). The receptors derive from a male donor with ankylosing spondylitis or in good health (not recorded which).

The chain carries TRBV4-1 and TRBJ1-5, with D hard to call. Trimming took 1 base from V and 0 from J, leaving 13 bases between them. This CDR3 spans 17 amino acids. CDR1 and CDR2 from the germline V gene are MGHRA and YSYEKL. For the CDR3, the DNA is TGCGCCAGCAGCCAAGTGGTGAGGACGTTTAGCAATCAGCCCCAGCATTTT. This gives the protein CASSQVVRTFSNQPQHF.

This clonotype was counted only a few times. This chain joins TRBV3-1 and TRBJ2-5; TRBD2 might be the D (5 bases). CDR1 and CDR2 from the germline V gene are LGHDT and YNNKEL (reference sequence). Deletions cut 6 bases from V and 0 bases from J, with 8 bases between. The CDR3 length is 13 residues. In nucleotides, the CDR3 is TGTGCCAGCAGAGTAGCGTACCAAGAGACCCAGTACTTC. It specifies CASRVAYQETQYF.